This record covers a single T cell receptor beta chain. Its matching antigen is unknown. The data are from a study of a mutant IDH1 vaccine in newly diagnosed glioma. Overall study context: Eight vaccinations were given in weeks 1, 3, 5, 7, 11, 15, 19 and 23. Beginning 4-6 weeks after radiotherapy alone, or with temozolomide cycles, vaccination took place. Most had both radiotherapy and temozolomide beforehand; others had only one.

Stated time point: week 23, last vaccination. In the vaccine, a single dose held 300 ug of the mutant IDH1 20-mer peptide, along with topical imiquimod. Each donor presented with a new WHO grade 3 or 4 astrocytoma that tested IDH1-mutant and showed ATRX loss. Profiled with immunoSEQ multiplex PCR; TCRdb holds only in-frame clones, not every one. Seen here are approximately 50,000 clones, more than 75% observed once, and the top ten hold 1.4%. Sequencing used PBMCs, obtained from a glioma patient whose treatment included an IDH1 peptide vaccine. The receptor's source is a man aged 35 to 55 with glioma.

DNA of the CDR3: TGTGCCAGCAGCTTGGGGGCAGGGAGCTCCTATAATTCACCCCTCCACTTT. It translates to CASSLGAGSSYNSPLHF. The chain links TRBV5-5 to TRBJ1-6; D is possibly TRBD1 (5 bases). With 0 bases removed from V and 0 bases from J, the gap between germline ends came to 10 bases. The CDR3 length is 17 residues. Germline CDR1 and CDR2: SGHKS and YYEKEE (reference sequence).